This T cell receptor beta chain was recorded in a study of human T cells and chemical hapten exposure. Across the whole study: Patients, a majority of them female, were diagnosed with alopecia areata, totalis or universalis.

Germline V gene lookup returns CDR1 LGHNA and CDR2 YSLEER. V was pared by 0 bases and J by 7 bases, with 16 bases between. The CDR3 is 15 residues long. Time point given: patch test 1, 2 weeks after DPC sensitization. Treatment meaning: therapeutic diphenylcyclopropenone sensitization with weekly scalp DPC. Sequencing started from total RNA isolated from unfractionated whole blood. MiXCR, applied by TCRdb to the RACE reads, yields one record per CDR3 protein. The table includes around 99,000 distinct CDR3 sequences, around 12% detected once. The sequence derives from a middle-aged woman with alopecia areata. Some clones in this sample may be carry-over from other donors' samples. The V gene is TRBV4-3, the J gene TRBJ2-7; D unclear. The sample here was whole blood, taken in connection with sensitization to the hapten diphenylcyclopropenone (DPC). CDR3 region: CASSQDRPGSSEQYF. The CDR3 bases are TGCGCCAGCAGCCAAGATCGCCCCGGCTCGAGTGAGCAGTACTTC.